Listed below are T cell receptor beta chains from one sample, sequenced in a study of identifying expanded T cells in peripheral blood. Assay: immunoSEQ multiplex PCR; the TCRdb copy retains only in-frame clones and omits some. The profile covers approximately 79,000 clones, with around 90% appearing a single time and over 2.5% taken by the ten largest. Sequenced: blood. The origin of the receptors is a person between 18 and 70 years old in good health. The CDR3 runs from the conserved cysteine through the conserved F or W. D genes are given only for firm matches. Rows may omit the clone size; those that give it use once, few, many or a size class.

j_gene: TRBJ2-3
d_gene: TRBD2
v_gene: TRBV5-6
abundance: NA
CDR3aa: CASSIYKLAGLKTSDTQYF
CDR3nt: TGTGCCAGCAGCATATACAAACTAGCGGGGCTTAAAACCTCAGATACGCAGTATTTT

j_gene: TRBJ1-4
d_gene: NA
v_gene: TRBV5-4
abundance: NA
CDR3aa: CASSFKQQNEKLFF
CDR3nt: TGTGCCAGCAGCTTTAAACAGCAAAATGAAAAACTGTTTTTT

j_gene: TRBJ2-2
d_gene: NA
v_gene: TRBV5-4
abundance: NA
CDR3aa: CASSPHQGRGDTGELFF
CDR3nt: TGTGCCAGCAGCCCCCACCAGGGCCGCGGGGACACCGGGGAGCTGTTTTTT

j_gene: TRBJ2-1
d_gene: TRBD2
v_gene: TRBV11-3
abundance: NA
CDR3aa: CASSLGSSGTSRDNEQFF
CDR3nt: TGTGCCAGCAGCTTAGGGAGCTCCGGGACTAGCAGAGACAATGAGCAGTTCTTC

j_gene: TRBJ2-1
d_gene: NA
v_gene: TRBV30
abundance: NA
CDR3aa: CAWTGVPYNEQFF
CDR3nt: TGTGCCTGGACAGGGGTCCCCTACAATGAGCAGTTCTTC

j_gene: TRBJ2-1
d_gene: NA
v_gene: TRBV15
abundance: once
CDR3aa: CATSRGWWVPEAQDEQFF
CDR3nt: TGTGCCACCAGCAGAGGGTGGTGGGTCCCTGAAGCTCAGGATGAGCAGTTCTTC

j_gene: TRBJ1-3
d_gene: NA
v_gene: TRBV5-4
abundance: NA
CDR3aa: CASSAALGGGNTIYF
CDR3nt: TGTGCCAGCAGCGCGGCCCTAGGTGGTGGAAACACCATATATTTT

j_gene: TRBJ2-3
d_gene: TRBD1
v_gene: TRBV19
abundance: NA
CDR3aa: CASSIGIRGRDTQYF
CDR3nt: TGTGCCAGTAGTATAGGGATCAGGGGGCGGGATACGCAGTATTTT

j_gene: TRBJ2-3
d_gene: NA
v_gene: TRBV28
abundance: NA
CDR3aa: CASSLGTGIFGTDTQYF
CDR3nt: TGTGCCAGCAGTTTGGGTACAGGGATTTTTGGCACAGATACGCAGTATTTT

j_gene: TRBJ1-2
d_gene: NA
v_gene: TRBV7-2
abundance: NA
CDR3aa: CASSLFGGQGYTF
CDR3nt: TGTGCCAGCAGCTTATTCGGGGGGCAAGGCTACACCTTC

j_gene: TRBJ2-2
d_gene: NA
v_gene: TRBV2
abundance: NA
CDR3aa: CASSEALNSGELFF
CDR3nt: TGTGCCAGCAGTGAAGCGCTCAATTCCGGGGAGCTGTTTTTT

j_gene: TRBJ2-7
d_gene: TRBD1
v_gene: TRBV7-2
abundance: NA
CDR3aa: CASSLRTGEAEQYF
CDR3nt: TGTGCCAGCAGCCTCCGGACAGGGGAGGCCGAGCAGTACTTC

j_gene: TRBJ2-7
d_gene: NA
v_gene: TRBV21-1
abundance: NA
CDR3aa: CASSTRTSGDYEQYF
CDR3nt: TGTGCCAGCAGCACCCGGACTAGCGGCGACTACGAGCAGTACTTC

j_gene: TRBJ2-2
d_gene: TRBD1
v_gene: TRBV29-1
abundance: NA
CDR3aa: CSVWTGNTGELFF
CDR3nt: TGCAGCGTATGGACAGGGAACACCGGGGAGCTGTTTTTT

j_gene: TRBJ2-6
d_gene: NA
v_gene: TRBV27
abundance: few
CDR3aa: CASSFNGANVLTF
CDR3nt: TGTGCCAGCAGTTTTAATGGGGCCAACGTCCTGACTTTC

j_gene: TRBJ1-1
d_gene: TRBD1
v_gene: TRBV5-1
abundance: NA
CDR3aa: CASRRSDRGWNTEAFF
CDR3nt: TGCGCCAGCAGGCGATCAGACAGGGGATGGAACACTGAAGCTTTCTTT

j_gene: TRBJ2-7
d_gene: NA
v_gene: TRBV5-5
abundance: few
CDR3aa: CASDRDDNYEQYF
CDR3nt: TGTGCCAGCGACCGGGACGACAACTACGAGCAGTACTTC

j_gene: TRBJ2-3
d_gene: NA
v_gene: TRBV9
abundance: NA
CDR3aa: CASSVSGRGGTDTQYF
CDR3nt: TGTGCCAGCAGCGTATCGGGTCGAGGGGGCACAGATACGCAGTATTTT

j_gene: TRBJ2-6
d_gene: TRBD1
v_gene: TRBV7-9
abundance: NA
CDR3aa: CASSGDRVGANVLTF
CDR3nt: TGTGCCAGCAGCGGGGACAGGGTAGGGGCCAACGTCCTGACTTTC

j_gene: TRBJ2-2
d_gene: NA
v_gene: TRBV9
abundance: NA
CDR3aa: CASSVWGDGTGELFF
CDR3nt: TGTGCCAGCAGCGTATGGGGGGATGGTACCGGGGAGCTGTTTTTT

j_gene: TRBJ1-4
d_gene: NA
v_gene: TRBV7-2
abundance: NA
CDR3aa: CASSSRATNEKLFF
CDR3nt: TGTGCCAGCAGCTCAAGGGCAACTAATGAAAAACTGTTTTTT

j_gene: TRBJ2-7
d_gene: NA
v_gene: TRBV27
abundance: NA
CDR3aa: CASSLRGLNTYEQYF
CDR3nt: TGTGCCAGCAGTTTAAGGGGACTCAACACCTACGAGCAGTACTTC

j_gene: TRBJ2-1
d_gene: NA
v_gene: TRBV7-9
abundance: NA
CDR3aa: CASSLSVGQSYNEQFF
CDR3nt: TGTGCCAGCAGCTTAAGCGTTGGACAGTCATACAATGAGCAGTTCTTC

j_gene: TRBJ2-4
d_gene: TRBD1
v_gene: TRBV7-9
abundance: NA
CDR3aa: CASSRRQGRFYDKNIQYF
CDR3nt: TGTGCCAGCAGCCGTCGACAGGGACGGTTTTACGACAAAAACATTCAGTACTTC

j_gene: TRBJ2-7
d_gene: TRBD2
v_gene: TRBV5-1
abundance: NA
CDR3aa: CASSFQPGLVYEQYF
CDR3nt: TGCGCCAGCAGCTTTCAACCGGGACTAGTCTACGAGCAGTACTTC

j_gene: TRBJ2-1
d_gene: TRBD2
v_gene: TRBV7-2
abundance: NA
CDR3aa: CASSSPRREVGEQFF
CDR3nt: TGTGCCAGCAGCTCCCCTAGGCGGGAGGTCGGGGAGCAGTTCTTC

j_gene: TRBJ2-5
d_gene: TRBD2
v_gene: TRBV28
abundance: once
CDR3aa: CASSSTLAGGLKTQYF
CDR3nt: TGTGCCAGCAGTTCAACACTAGCGGGAGGTCTAAAGACCCAGTACTTC

j_gene: TRBJ2-7
d_gene: NA
v_gene: TRBV5-6
abundance: NA
CDR3aa: CASSLEAYEQYF
CDR3nt: TGTGCCAGCAGCTTGGAGGCCTACGAGCAGTACTTC

j_gene: TRBJ1-3
d_gene: NA
v_gene: TRBV10-3
abundance: NA
CDR3aa: CAILAGTGNTIYF
CDR3nt: TGTGCCATCCTGGCAGGGACAGGAAACACCATATATTTT

j_gene: TRBJ2-5
d_gene: TRBD1
v_gene: TRBV19
abundance: NA
CDR3aa: CASSPTGVQETQYF
CDR3nt: TGTGCCAGTAGTCCGACAGGGGTTCAAGAGACCCAGTACTTC

j_gene: TRBJ2-1
d_gene: TRBD1
v_gene: TRBV30
abundance: NA
CDR3aa: CAWIRDRGSPKFF
CDR3nt: TGTGCCTGGATTCGGGACAGGGGCTCCCCTAAGTTCTTC

j_gene: TRBJ2-2
d_gene: NA
v_gene: TRBV9
abundance: NA
CDR3aa: CASSLGLGGTGELFF
CDR3nt: TGTGCCAGCAGCCTTGGACTAGGGGGCACCGGGGAGCTGTTTTTT

j_gene: TRBJ2-7
d_gene: TRBD2
v_gene: TRBV4-3
abundance: NA
CDR3aa: CATAKSGTVYEQYF
CDR3nt: TGCGCCACGGCAAAGAGCGGGACGGTCTACGAGCAGTACTTC

j_gene: TRBJ2-7
d_gene: NA
v_gene: TRBV5-4
abundance: NA
CDR3aa: CASSLGQGGIYEQYF
CDR3nt: TGTGCCAGCAGCTTGGGGCAGGGTGGTATCTACGAGCAGTACTTC

j_gene: TRBJ2-1
d_gene: TRBD2
v_gene: TRBV7-2
abundance: NA
CDR3aa: CASSLGASGSLGFF
CDR3nt: TGTGCCAGCAGCTTAGGGGCTAGCGGGAGCCTCGGGTTCTTC

j_gene: TRBJ2-7
d_gene: TRBD2
v_gene: TRBV10-1
abundance: NA
CDR3aa: CASSAGTSGGNYYEQYF
CDR3nt: TGCGCCAGCAGTGCGGGGACTAGCGGGGGGAACTACTACGAGCAGTACTTC

j_gene: TRBJ2-7
d_gene: NA
v_gene: TRBV6-5
abundance: NA
CDR3aa: CASSLHFFGTYEQYF
CDR3nt: TGTGCCAGCAGTTTACACTTCTTTGGGACCTACGAGCAGTACTTC

j_gene: TRBJ2-1
d_gene: NA
v_gene: TRBV14
abundance: NA
CDR3aa: CASSQELGYNEQFF
CDR3nt: TGTGCCAGCAGCCAAGAATTGGGATACAATGAGCAGTTCTTC

j_gene: TRBJ2-2
d_gene: NA
v_gene: TRBV14
abundance: once
CDR3aa: CASSQGIAHRQEANTGELFF
CDR3nt: TGTGCCAGCAGCCAAGGGATCGCCCACCGACAGGAGGCGAACACCGGGGAGCTGTTTTTT

j_gene: TRBJ2-1
d_gene: TRBD1
v_gene: TRBV10-3
abundance: NA
CDR3aa: CAISESGTGSNEQFF
CDR3nt: TGTGCCATCAGTGAGTCCGGGACAGGGTCCAATGAGCAGTTCTTC

j_gene: TRBJ1-3
d_gene: NA
v_gene: TRBV6-6
abundance: NA
CDR3aa: CASSYFPADSGNTIYF
CDR3nt: TGTGCCAGCAGTTACTTCCCGGCAGACTCTGGAAACACCATATATTTT

j_gene: TRBJ2-1
d_gene: NA
v_gene: TRBV29-1
abundance: NA
CDR3aa: CSGAGTTSSYNEQFF
CDR3nt: TGCAGCGGAGCCGGGACAACGAGCTCCTACAATGAGCAGTTCTTC

j_gene: TRBJ2-5
d_gene: NA
v_gene: TRBV7-9
abundance: NA
CDR3aa: CASSLDRGETQYF
CDR3nt: TGTGCCAGCAGCTTGGATAGGGGGGAGACCCAGTACTTC

j_gene: TRBJ2-7
d_gene: TRBD1
v_gene: TRBV5-8
abundance: NA
CDR3aa: CASSLRDRGRGEQYF
CDR3nt: TGTGCCAGCAGCCTCCGGGACAGGGGGAGAGGTGAGCAGTACTTC

j_gene: TRBJ2-5
d_gene: TRBD2
v_gene: TRBV5-6
abundance: NA
CDR3aa: CASSLARAGLAGEETQYF
CDR3nt: TGTGCCAGCAGCTTGGCTCGGGCCGGACTAGCGGGAGAAGAGACCCAGTACTTC

j_gene: TRBJ1-1
d_gene: NA
v_gene: TRBV7-2
abundance: NA
CDR3aa: CASSLYLEAFF
CDR3nt: TGTGCCAGCAGCTTATATCTTGAAGCTTTCTTT

j_gene: TRBJ1-4
d_gene: NA
v_gene: TRBV5-1
abundance: NA
CDR3aa: CASSLKGLGEKLFF
CDR3nt: TGCGCCAGCAGCTTGAAAGGCTTAGGTGAAAAACTGTTTTTT

j_gene: TRBJ2-1
d_gene: NA
v_gene: TRBV21-1
abundance: NA
CDR3aa: CASSKALWGVPYNEQFF
CDR3nt: TGTGCCAGCAGCAAAGCGCTTTGGGGAGTTCCCTACAATGAGCAGTTCTTC

j_gene: TRBJ2-2
d_gene: NA
v_gene: TRBV2
abundance: NA
CDR3aa: CASSVIYGELFF
CDR3nt: TGTGCCAGCAGTGTAATCTACGGGGAGCTGTTTTTT

j_gene: TRBJ2-7
d_gene: NA
v_gene: TRBV7-2
abundance: NA
CDR3aa: CASSSPPSLTQYF
CDR3nt: TGTGCCAGCAGCTCTCCCCCATCTTTGACACAGTACTTC